This T cell receptor beta chain was observed in a study of control samples from healthy donors and cancer patients (dated by TCRdb to the early 2020s). As regards this clone: Its antigen remains unidentified. No qualities accompany the bases; no much larger clone lies one base away.

Library preparation used the immunoSEQ multiplex PCR assay. This is the immuneACCESS table as TCRdb keeps it, with only in-frame sequences that have V and J called. A part of the clones is gone; compared with another copy, unresolved V genes explain less than half, and the rest is unexplained. The sample has about 140,000 clones on record, roughly 94% of them singletons. The ten largest clones represent roughly 14% of the sample. CDR1 and CDR2, looked up from the germline V gene (reference sequence), are SGHKS and YYEKEE. Taken from cysteine to phenylalanine, the CDR3 has 14 residues. Left in the record is the CDR3 DNA by itself, 42 bases read in frame from the first base. The junction carries 13 bases between V and J, which are trimmed by 0 bases and 7 bases respectively.

Sequencing was performed on blood. The origin of this receptor is a man aged 35 to 55 in good health. The sequence is built from TRBV5-5 and TRBJ2-5, with TRBD1 as a weak D call on 5 bases. CDR3 protein: CASSLDGASGTQYF. The DNA sequence is given as TGTGCCAGCAGCTTGGATGGGGCCTCGGGGACCCAGTACTTC.